Below, 13 T cell receptor beta chains from the same sample are listed, as sequenced in a study of T cells in localized non-small cell lung cancer. TCRdb's copy holds only in-frame clones and misses some; the assay was immunoSEQ multiplex PCR. This table has approximately 54,000 clones, 70% to 90% appearing once. The starting material was peripheral blood, obtained before any cancer treatment. These receptors were taken from a woman aged 35-75 years with stage I lung adenocarcinoma.

The chain is built from TRBV5-6 and TRBJ1-2, with a possible D match to TRBD1 (5 bases). Between the trimmed V and J ends, which lost 4 bases and 4 bases, there was a span of 14 bases. Germline CDR1 and CDR2: SGHDT and YYEEEE. The CDR3 totals 14 residues. As DNA, the CDR3 is TGTGCCAGCAGCAGGGAGGGGTTGGGCTATGGCTACACCTTC. Protein: CASSREGLGYGYTF. Looking up the rest from reference TRBV5-6 and TRBJ1-2 gives the full variable domain: DAGVTQSPTHLIKTRGQQVTLRCSPKSGHDTVSWYQQALGQGPQFIFQYYEEEERQRGNFPDRFSGHQFPNYSSELNVNALLLGDSALYLCASSREGLGYGYTFGSGTRLTVV.

This sequence joins TRBV18 and TRBJ1-1; 7 nucleotides line up with TRBD1. After removal of 5 bases from V and 0 bases from J, the junction contained 6 bases not matched to a gene. CDR1 KGHSH and CDR2 LQKENI come from the germline V gene. CDR3 size: 15 residues. In DNA form, the CDR3 reads TGTGCCAGCTCAAGACAGGGAGGGATGAACACTGAAGCTTTCTTT. This gives the protein CASSRQGGMNTEAFF.

J is TRBJ1-1 and V is TRBV11-2, with D unclear. CDR1 is SGHAT and CDR2 is FQNNGV in the germline V gene. This CDR3 spans 13 amino acids. V shed 3 bases and J shed 0 bases, with 5 bases lying between them. CDR3 nucleotide sequence: TGTGCCAGCAGCTTTCCTATGAACACTGAAGCTTTCTTT. Its protein product is CASSFPMNTEAFF.

The chain is built from TRBV4-1 and TRBJ1-2; D perhaps matches TRBD1 (5 bases). Per germline, CDR1 MGHRA and CDR2 YSYEKL. The V and J ends lost 5 bases and 7 bases respectively, with 17 bases between them. This CDR3 is built from 14 residues. CDR3 coding DNA: TGCGCCAGCAGCGAGGGGCGGACACGGGGTGGCTACACCTTC. It codes for CASSEGRTRGGYTF.

The chain links TRBV5-1 to TRBJ1-1; tentatively, D is TRBD1 (5 bases). Germline lookup yields CDR1 SGHRS and CDR2 YFSETQ. The germline V and J ends were trimmed by 4 bases and 3 bases, with 10 bases remaining between them. The CDR3 covers 13 residues. The CDR3 spells CASSLDSYTEAFF. The CDR3 nucleotides read TGCGCCAGCAGCCTTGACAGCTACACTGAAGCTTTCTTT.

V is TRBV19 and J is TRBJ1-1; possible D gene TRBD1, 6 bases. The germline CDR1 and CDR2 sequences are LNHDA and SQIVND (reference sequence). Trimming took off 2 bases at V and 4 bases at J, with 14 bases between the two ends. The CDR3 is made up of 15 amino acids. The CDR3 DNA is TGTGCCAGTAGTATACGACAGGTTGGCGGCACTGAAGCTTTCTTT. Its translation: CASSIRQVGGTEAFF.

The chain recombines TRBV27 with TRBJ2-7, with TRBD1 matching 8 bases. V lost 5 bases to trimming and J lost 0 bases; unmatched junction nucleotides: 9. The CDR3 runs 16 residues. Germline V gene data show CDR1 as MNHEY and CDR2 as SMNVEV (reference sequence). Written as DNA, the CDR3 is TGTGCCAGCAGTCCCAGACAGGGGCCGTTCTCCTACGAGCAGTACTTC. Translation gives CASSPRQGPFSYEQYF.

This chain joins TRBV7-2 and TRBJ1-6; no definite D call. The CDR3 spans 12 residues. Deletions cut 6 bases from V and 10 bases from J, with 10 bases between. Per germline, CDR1 SGHTA and CDR2 FQGNSA. DNA of the CDR3: TGTGCCAGCAGACAGACACGATCACCCCTCCACTTT. Its protein product is CASRQTRSPLHF.

The chain has TRBV15 and TRBJ2-1; D unresolved. Germline V gene data show CDR1 as LNHNV and CDR2 as YYDKDF (reference sequence). This CDR3 contains 13 residues. Trimming removed 5 bases from V and 5 bases from J, with 10 bases in between. The DNA of the CDR3 is TGTGCCACCAGCCGACCCACCGACAATGAGCAGTTCTTC. This codes for CATSRPTDNEQFF. Full variable domain (missing parts from reference TRBV15 and TRBJ2-1): DAMVIQNPRYQVTQFGKPVTLSCSQTLNHNVMYWYQQKSSQAPKLLFHYYDKDFNNEADTPDNFQSRRPNTSFCFLDIRSPGLGDTAMYLCATSRPTDNEQFFGPGTRLTVL.

On this clone: At the DNA level, this CDR3 is encoded by other sequences in the same sample as well. This chain links TRBV7-2 with TRBJ2-3; no clear D gene. CDR1 is SGHTA and CDR2 is FQGNSA in the germline V gene. CDR3 length equals 13 residues. Trimming left V 1 base short and J 6 bases short, with 8 bases between. CDR3 sequence (DNA): TGTGCCAGCAGCTTAGATAGGACCGATACGCAGTATTTT. This codes for CASSLDRTDTQYF.

This clone is termed large. The sample contains more than one DNA sequence encoding this CDR3. This chain joins TRBV6-5 and TRBJ1-6; 9 bases fit TRBD1. Germline V lookup: CDR1 MNHEY, CDR2 SVGAGI. This CDR3 region has 15 residues. V lost 1 base, J lost 9 bases, and 4 bases stayed unmatched. The CDR3 DNA reads TGTGCCAGCAGTTACTTGGGGGGACAGGGTTCACCCCTCCACTTT. Its protein product is CASSYLGGQGSPLHF.

This clone was counted a few times. J is TRBJ1-2 and V is TRBV29-1, with TRBD1 matching over 7 bases. Germline lookup yields CDR1 SQVTM and CDR2 ANQGSEA. With 5 bases clipped from V and 6 bases from J, the junction kept 18 bases outside the gene matches. CDR3 length equals 16 residues. The DNA of the CDR3 is TGCAGCGTTCTTGGACTCGGACAGGTTCCGACAGATGGCTACACCTTC. As protein: CSVLGLGQVPTDGYTF.

The V call is TRBV15, the J call TRBJ2-2, with 8 bases identical to TRBD1. The germline gives CDR1 LNHNV, CDR2 YYDKDF (reference sequence). The junction had 2 bases not matched to a gene; V was cut back by 1 base and J by 1 base. CDR3 length: 16 amino acids. Here the CDR3 reads CATSRGGTGNTGELFF. The CDR3 region has the DNA TGTGCCACCAGCAGAGGAGGGACAGGGAACACCGGGGAGCTGTTTTTT.